This T cell receptor (beta chain) was sequenced for a study of Graves' ophthalmopathy and Graves' hyperthyroidism (dated by TCRdb to 2016 to 2019). Some background on the complete study: Stable hyperthyroidism was defined as no progression to ophthalmopathy within 18 months of follow-up. The independent validation cohort included 18 to 20 hyperthyroidism patients plus 17 patients who later progressed from hyperthyroidism to ophthalmopathy. In more than five hyperthyroidism patients, the T-cell repertoires found in thyroid tissue were compared with those found in blood. In total, around 130 blood samples were TCR-sequenced: roughly 45 ophthalmopathy, under 85 hyperthyroidism and some 17 hyperthyroidism-to-ophthalmopathy patients. Following sample collection, hyperthyroidism patients were given methimazole at a starting dose of 30 mg daily, and ophthalmopathy patients were given high-dose intravenous methylprednisolone. TCR beta repertoire signatures were used to distinguish Graves' ophthalmopathy from Graves' hyperthyroidism and to predict progression to ophthalmopathy. To explore V-J signatures that separate ophthalmopathy from hyperthyroidism, a discovery set of about 100 patients was enrolled, consisting of about 45 with ophthalmopathy and roughly 59 with stable hyperthyroidism.

This clonotype was detected many times. Its antigen target is currently unknown. The sample holds no much larger clone one base away, and base qualities are not on file. For repertoire sequencing, the TCR beta CDR3 regions were amplified from RNA transcripts. A first-round RT-PCR used HTBI primers with the Qiagen OneStep RT-PCR kit, followed by a second-round multiplex PCR, size selection and purification. Sequencing of the libraries was carried out on an Illumina HiSeq2000 in paired-end mode with 100 bp reads. Turning to the authors' computational methods: SOAPnuke was used to process the reads, removing any read that contained adapters or uncalled bases, had a mean Phred below 15, or lacked an exact match to the constant primer or identifier. COPE v1.2.5 was used to merge high-quality paired reads. Each unique nucleotide sequence was treated as a clonotype, and MiTCR v1.1 was used to align the clonotypes to the IMGT TRB V, D and J references. The analysis was limited to V-J combinations with a frequency above 0.0001, which together covered 99.2% of the repertoires. For each V-J combination, a TCR clonal expansion and chaos score was defined as F50 clonal expansion divided by the chaos observed in the TCRdist matrix. Features were reduced by Welch's t-statistics and random forest to more than 10 V-J combinations, which fed a naive Bayes classifier. Thyroid-blood repertoire similarity was quantified with the Morisita-Horn index. TCRdb itself trimmed the public reads at Q25 with fastp, ran MiXCR and retained productive beta chains. One record per CDR3 amino acid sequence lists the most common genes and DNA. For this entry, the V and J calls and clone size follow TCRdb and not the study's own pipeline. The sample profile shows around 520,000 distinct CDR3 sequences; 35% to 40% of them were found once. The ten largest clones take up 3.5% to 4.5% of the sample.

Hyperthyroidism patients were newly diagnosed, were aged 18 to 65 years, and had a disease duration under 2 months. Patients with other autoimmune diseases, uncontrolled infections, pregnancy or lactation were excluded from the study. Clinical symptoms, serum thyroxine, TRAb, thyroid ultrasound and orbital computed tomography formed the basis of the diagnosis. Total RNA was extracted with Trizol reagent and quality-checked on an Agilent 2100 Bioanalyzer. Results and caveats for the whole study, not just this receptor: In validation, the model predicted ophthalmopathy progression with roughly 68% sensitivity and roughly 78% specificity; 12 predicted patients were CT-confirmed with GO in a median of approximately 6.5 months. No statistical method was used to predetermine the sample size, and group allocation was not hidden from the investigators. In cross-validation, the 13-signature model distinguished ophthalmopathy from stable hyperthyroidism with around 90% sensitivity and approximately 81% specificity, while in the test set the corresponding values were around 79% and 71%. Most expanded thyroid clonotypes with a frequency above 0.001 also appeared in blood, which suggests that blood repertoires may reflect the immune response in the thyroid.

The TCR sequence derives from an adult man with Graves' hyperthyroidism. Sequenced material: peripheral blood or thyroid tissue (not recorded which).

The CDR3 protein sequence reads: CASSNGPLEGYTF. The DNA is TGTGCCAGCAGCAACGGGCCCTTAGAAGGCTACACCTTC. This chain joins TRBV7-2 to TRBJ1-2, with an unclear D gene assignment. Relative to germline, V is 5 bases shorter and J is 8 bases shorter, with 15 bases between their ends. From the cysteine up to the phenylalanine, the CDR3 has a length of 13 residues. The read is trimmed to its CDR3 DNA, 39 bases read in frame from base 1. Sequences SGHTA (CDR1) and FQGNSA (CDR2) are obtained from the germline V gene.